This entry lists 30 T cell receptor beta chains sequenced from one sample in a study of cytomegalovirus exposure and HLA in healthy donors. Both 60 Vbeta primers and 13 Jbeta primers went into the PCR. Data came from immunoSEQ multiplex PCR; TCRdb stores just in-frame clones and leaves some out. Its listing shows about 39,000 clones. Material: PBMCs. The receptor source for this set is a male donor in good health and CMV-seronegative.

V and J are TRBV27 and TRBJ2-5, with 12 bases matching TRBD2. In germline, CDR1 is MNHEY, CDR2 SMNVEV (reference sequence). The CDR3 has 17 residues. V was pared by 0 bases and J by 2 bases, with 4 bases of the junction left unmatched. The CDR3 here is CASSLSFGTSGQETQYF. The DNA of the CDR3 is TGTGCCAGCAGTTTATCGTTCGGGACTAGCGGGCAAGAGACCCAGTACTTC.

The rearrangement joins TRBV28 to TRBJ1-1; no clear D gene. CDR1 and CDR2 from the germline V gene are MDHEN and SYDVKM. The CDR3 sequence is 15 residues long. V lost 6 bases and J lost 5, with 19 bases in between. The CDR3 is CASRRSGFSRTEAFF. The CDR3 DNA reads TGTGCCAGCAGACGAAGCGGGTTTTCGAGGACTGAAGCTTTCTTT.

CDR3 bases: TGCGCCAGCAGCTTGTATCAGGGGGCCTTGCAAGAGACCCAGTACTTC. Protein: CASSLYQGALQETQYF. The chain has TRBV5-1 and TRBJ2-5; 8 nucleotides match TRBD1. The CDR3 loop spans 16 amino acids. Trimming removed 1 base from V and 2 bases from J; junction bases left unmatched: 7. Germline V gene lookup returns CDR1 SGHRS and CDR2 YFSETQ.

The chain joins TRBV6-6 to TRBJ2-5; 10 nucleotides align to TRBD2. The germline CDR1 and CDR2 sequences are MNHNY and SVGAGI (reference sequence). Trimming took 2 bases from V and 7 from J; bases not matched to a gene: 7. This CDR3 has 15 residues. CDR3 DNA sequence: TGTGCCAGCAGTTACGGGCTAGCGGGGGACGGGACCCAGTACTTC. It is translated as CASSYGLAGDGTQYF.

The chain is built from TRBV11-3 and TRBJ1-6; D perhaps matches TRBD1 (5 bases). The CDR3 is made up of 15 amino acids. CDR1 is SGHNT and CDR2 is YENEEA in the germline V gene. V was cut by 5 bases and J by 0 bases, with 8 bases left in between. The CDR3 DNA is TGTGCCAGCAGCATCGACAGCTCCTATAATTCACCCCTCCACTTT. It specifies CASSIDSSYNSPLHF.

This chain joins TRBV5-1 and TRBJ1-2, with 7 positions matching TRBD1. This CDR3 is 17 amino acids long. Germline V gene sequence: CDR1 SGHRS, CDR2 YFSETQ. V shed 4 bases and J 4 bases; nucleotides not matched to a gene: 16. The CDR3 region has the DNA TGCGCCAGCAGCATCCGGGACAGAACTTCCCGGTTCTATGGCTACACCTTC. It is translated as CASSIRDRTSRFYGYTF.

Here the CDR3 reads CASSELAGGISEQYF. Written as DNA, the CDR3 is TGTGCCAGCAGCGAACTAGCGGGGGGAATCAGCGAGCAGTACTTC. V usage is TRBV6-5 and J usage is TRBJ2-7; the match to TRBD2 covers 12 bases. The V gene's germline CDR1 is MNHEY and CDR2 SVGAGI. V shed 6 bases and J 6 bases; nucleotides not matched to a gene: 9. The CDR3 consists of 15 residues.

The rearrangement uses TRBV6-1 and TRBJ2-1; D might be TRBD2 (6 bases). The length of the CDR3 is 17 residues. The V end lost 0 bases, the J end lost 8 bases, and 20 bases lay between the germline ends. Germline lookup yields CDR1 MNHNS and CDR2 SASEGT. CDR3 nucleotides: TGTGCCAGCAGTGAAGCGGGGGACTTCCTGGGATATGATGAGCAGTTCTTC. Its protein product is CASSEAGDFLGYDEQFF.

The chain employs TRBV6-5 and TRBJ1-6; no clear D. The CDR3 runs to 14 residues. Trimming took 3 bases from V and 4 from J, leaving 7 bases between them. The germline V gene encodes CDR1 MNHEY and CDR2 SVGAGI. The CDR3 reads CASSYTSYNSPLHF. The CDR3 nucleotides are TGTGCCAGCAGTTATACAAGTTATAATTCACCCCTCCACTTT.

V is TRBV9 and J is TRBJ2-7, with a weak D call TRBD2 (6 bases). Trimming took 0 bases from V and 7 from J, leaving 17 bases between them. The CDR3 is made up of 15 amino acids. Germline values: CDR1 SGDLS, CDR2 YYNGEE. This CDR3 reads CASSVDSGGTWEQYF. The CDR3, as DNA: TGTGCCAGCAGCGTAGATTCCGGGGGAACGTGGGAGCAGTACTTC. The full variable domain, its missing parts supplied by reference TRBV9 and TRBJ2-7, is DSGVTQTPKHLITATGQRVTLRCSPRSGDLSVYWYQQSLDQGLQFLIQYYNGEERAKGNILERFSAQQFPDLHSELNLSSLELGDSALYFCASSVDSGGTWEQYFGPGTRLTVT.

The chain carries TRBV7-2 and TRBJ1-2; D gene unclear. The CDR3 spans 15 residues. Trimming stripped 0 bases from V and 5 bases from J, with 13 bases between. Germline V gene lookup returns CDR1 SGHTA and CDR2 FQGNSA. The CDR3, as DNA: TGTGCCAGCAGCTTAGCGAGGGAGGCTGAGTATGGCTACACCTTC. Amino acids: CASSLAREAEYGYTF.

The rearrangement links TRBV27 to TRBJ1-4; weak D call: TRBD1 (5 bases). Trimming cost V 5 bases and J 4 bases, with 14 bases left between them. CDR3 size: 15 residues. CDR1 is MNHEY, CDR2 SMNVEV, per germline (reference sequence). The CDR3 DNA follows: TGTGCCAGCAGTGGCCAGGGCGCCCGTAATGAAAAACTGTTTTTT. Translating it yields CASSGQGARNEKLFF.

The genes are TRBV10-1 and TRBJ1-1; D gene uncertain. Germline assignment: CDR1 WNHNN and CDR2 SYGVQD (reference sequence). V lost 7 bases and J 3 bases, leaving 12 bases between the germline ends. The CDR3 is 13 residues long. DNA of the CDR3: TGCGCCAGCACCGAGCCGGGGTACACTGAAGCTTTCTTT. Its protein product is CASTEPGYTEAFF.

The chain combines TRBV6-5 with TRBJ1-2, with unresolved D. Trimming removed 5 bases at V and 4 bases at J, with 11 bases between. The CDR3 consists of 13 residues. Germline V gene lookup returns CDR1 MNHEY and CDR2 SVGAGI. In DNA form, the CDR3 reads TGTGCCAGCAGTGGTACGGGGAGCTATGGCTACACCTTC. Translating it yields CASSGTGSYGYTF.

This chain uses TRBV5-6 with TRBJ1-6; tentatively, D is TRBD1 (5 bases). Trimming shortened V by 7 bases and J by 7 bases, and 15 bases separated the two germline ends. Looked up from germline, CDR1 is SGHDT and CDR2 is YYEEEE. The CDR3 runs 14 residues. The CDR3 region is CASQTGLSNSPLHF. As DNA, the CDR3 is TGTGCCAGCCAGACGGGACTTTCCAATTCACCCCTCCACTTT. The variable domain in full, completed from reference TRBV5-6 and TRBJ1-6, reads DAGVTQSPTHLIKTRGQQVTLRCSPKSGHDTVSWYQQALGQGPQFIFQYYEEEERQRGNFPDRFSGHQFPNYSSELNVNALLLGDSALYLCASQTGLSNSPLHFGNGTRLTVT.

A remark on this clone: An end of the junction does not agree with germline; a read error may underlie this. Distinct nucleotide sequences in the sample also encode this CDR3. This rearrangement joins TRBV30 to TRBJ1-2, with D possibly TRBD1 on 6 matching bases. Germline-derived CDR1 and CDR2 are GTSNPN and SVGIG (reference sequence). This CDR3 spans 15 amino acids. The CDR3 bases are TGCGCCTGGAGACTAACAGGGAGGGGAAGACGGGGCTACACCTTC. Protein sequence: CAWRLTGRGRRGYTF.

The chain carries TRBV7-9 and TRBJ1-1; the D gene is possibly TRBD1 (5 bases). Trimming took 0 bases from V and 7 from J, leaving 12 bases between them. Germline V gene data show CDR1 as SEHNR and CDR2 as FQNEAQ (reference sequence). The CDR3 totals 14 residues. As DNA, the CDR3 is TGTGCCAGCAGCTTAGCGCTGGGGAGGGGTGAAGCTTTCTTT. Translation: CASSLALGRGEAFF.

The V gene is TRBV4-2, the J gene TRBJ2-7; tentative D call: TRBD2 (5 bases). The CDR3 is 12 amino acids. With 8 bases removed from V and 3 bases from J, the gap between germline ends came to 11 bases. Germline-derived CDR1 and CDR2 are LGHNA and YNFKEQ. CDR3 in DNA: TGTGCCAGCGGCTTTGCGGGCTACGAGCAGTACTTC. This sequence encodes CASGFAGYEQYF.

This chain connects TRBV4-1 to TRBJ2-3, with D perhaps TRBD2 (5 bases). The CDR3 has 15 residues. Germline V gene sequence: CDR1 MGHRA, CDR2 YSYEKL. The V and J ends lost 2 bases and 2 bases respectively, with 11 bases between them. The chain's CDR3 is CASSQLAPYTDTQYF. The CDR3 nucleotides read TGCGCCAGCAGCCAACTAGCTCCCTACACAGATACGCAGTATTTT.

The rearrangement links TRBV7-8 to TRBJ1-2, with TRBD1 matching over 7 bases. In germline, CDR1 is SGHVS, CDR2 FQNEAQ. With 5 bases clipped from V and 6 bases from J, the junction kept 18 bases outside the gene matches. The CDR3 extends over 17 amino acids. DNA of the CDR3: TGTGCCAGCAGCCAGAGAGGGACAGTCGCCTTCCGGGATGGCTACACCTTC. Its protein is CASSQRGTVAFRDGYTF.

The V gene is TRBV5-5, the J gene TRBJ1-5, with TRBD1 as a possible D gene (6 bases). The CDR3 is 14 residues long. V lost 6 bases and J 6 bases, leaving 16 bases between the germline ends. Germline CDR1 is SGHKS and CDR2 is YYEKEE (reference sequence). CDR3 loop: CASTPRGGGQPQHF. As DNA, the CDR3 is TGTGCCAGCACCCCAAGGGGGGGAGGTCAGCCCCAGCATTTT.

The chain combines TRBV18 with TRBJ1-6; 9 nucleotides line up with TRBD1. Germline V gene data show CDR1 as KGHSH and CDR2 as LQKENI. The CDR3 contains 16 residues. With V trimmed by 5 bases and J by 7 bases, 9 bases remained unmatched. Here the CDR3 reads CASSDSGTGTNSPLHF. CDR3 bases: TGTGCCAGCTCAGACTCCGGGACAGGGACGAATTCACCCCTCCACTTT.

The chain links TRBV6-5 to TRBJ2-7; 7 bases line up with TRBD1. This CDR3 is built from 14 residues. Looked up from germline, CDR1 is MNHEY and CDR2 is SVGAGI. Trimming removed 5 bases from V and 6 bases from J; junction bases left unmatched: 10. The CDR3 loop is CASSPRDRQFEQYF. The CDR3, as DNA: TGTGCCAGCAGTCCCCGGGACAGACAGTTCGAGCAGTACTTC.

V is TRBV2 and J is TRBJ1-2; unclear D gene. CDR3 size: 14 residues. Trimming took off 1 base at V and 5 bases at J, with 11 bases between the two ends. CDR1 is SNHLY and CDR2 is FYNNEI in the germline V gene. The CDR3 sequence: CASSEESTVYGYTF. The CDR3, as DNA: TGTGCCAGCAGTGAAGAGTCGACTGTGTATGGCTACACCTTC.

The chain combines TRBV6-6 with TRBJ2-3; D not resolved. Looked up from germline, CDR1 is MNHNY and CDR2 is SVGAGI (reference sequence). This CDR3 contains 12 residues. V was clipped by 1 base and J by 5 bases, with 4 bases between them. Here the CDR3 DNA reads TGTGCCAGCAGTTACTACTTAGATACGCAGTATTTT. This codes for CASSYYLDTQYF.

The chain uses TRBV19 and TRBJ1-4; D gene uncertain. The CDR3 totals 15 residues. V gave up 4 bases and J gave up 1 base, with 10 bases separating them. Germline V gene data show CDR1 as LNHDA and CDR2 as SQIVND (reference sequence). The CDR3 here is CASSTFGGTNEKLFF. The CDR3 nucleotides read TGTGCCAGTAGTACGTTCGGAGGAACTAATGAAAAACTGTTTTTT.

The rearrangement links TRBV4-1 to TRBJ1-6, with TRBD1 identical over 7 bases. V lost 3 bases to trimming and J lost 7 bases; unmatched junction nucleotides: 9. The CDR3 spans 16 residues. CDR1 and CDR2 from the germline V gene are MGHRA and YSYEKL. CDR3 DNA: TGCGCCAGCAGCCAGGCCTCGACAGGGCGGAATTCACCCCTCCACTTT. Amino acid sequence: CASSQASTGRNSPLHF.

The V and J genes are TRBV19 and TRBJ1-5; 10 bases are shared with TRBD1. Germline CDR1 is LNHDA and CDR2 is SQIVND (reference sequence). With V trimmed by 7 bases and J by 4 bases, 13 bases remained unmatched. CDR3 size: 17 residues. The chain's CDR3 is CASMLGWDRGINQPQHF. The CDR3 bases are TGTGCCAGTATGTTAGGCTGGGACAGGGGAATTAATCAGCCCCAGCATTTT.

The V call is TRBV2, the J call TRBJ2-1; D is unclear. CDR1 is SNHLY, CDR2 FYNNEI, per germline. The CDR3 is 12 amino acids. V dropped 4 bases and J dropped 8 bases, with 9 bases sitting between them. This CDR3 is CASSGPSYEQFF. In DNA, the CDR3 is TGTGCCAGCAGTGGACCTAGTTATGAGCAGTTCTTC.

The J gene is TRBJ2-5, the V gene TRBV18; D possibly corresponds to TRBD2 (5 bases). The last part of the DNA fits TRBJ2-7 better; the J call may be wrong. Germline CDR1 and CDR2: KGHSH and LQKENI. The CDR3 has 13 amino acids. CDR3 nucleotides: TGTGCCAGCTCCCCCCGGGGAACCTACGAGCAGTACTTC. Protein product: CASSPRGTYEQYF.